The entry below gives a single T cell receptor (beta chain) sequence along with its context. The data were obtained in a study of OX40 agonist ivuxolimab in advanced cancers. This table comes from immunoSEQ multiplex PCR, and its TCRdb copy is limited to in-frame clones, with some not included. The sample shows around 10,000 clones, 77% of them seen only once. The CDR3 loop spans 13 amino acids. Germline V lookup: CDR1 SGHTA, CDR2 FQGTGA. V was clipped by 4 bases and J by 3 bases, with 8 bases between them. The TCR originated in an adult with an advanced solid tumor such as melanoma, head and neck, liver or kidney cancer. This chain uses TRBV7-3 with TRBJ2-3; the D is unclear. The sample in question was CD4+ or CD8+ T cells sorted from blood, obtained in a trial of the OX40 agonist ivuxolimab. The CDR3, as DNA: TGTGCCAGCAGCTCTATTCATACAGATACGCAGTATTTT. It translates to CASSSIHTDTQYF. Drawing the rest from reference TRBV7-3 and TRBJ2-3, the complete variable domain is GAGVSQTPSNKVTEKGKYVELRCDPISGHTALYWYRQSLGQGPEFLIYFQGTGAADDSGLPNDRFFAVRPEGSVSTLKIQRTERGDSAVYLCASSSIHTDTQYFGPGTRLTVL.